This TCR beta chain was obtained from a study of T cells in Graves' hyperthyroidism and ophthalmopathy. RNA transcripts served as the template for amplifying TCR beta CDR3 regions. When the TCR CDR3 underwent first-round RT-PCR, the HTBI primer set was used. TCRdb re-called the multiplex PCR reads with MiXCR, one entry per CDR3 protein. This table has about 350,000 distinct CDR3 sequences, 11% to 15% appearing once. Germline V gene sequence: CDR1 SSHAT, CDR2 FNYEAQ (reference sequence). This CDR3 has 14 residues. This clonotype was counted a few times. The junction departs from the called germline gene at one end, perhaps through a read error.

The sequenced material came from blood. The receptor comes from a woman aged 25 to 39 with Graves' hyperthyroidism. The chain employs TRBV7-7 and TRBJ1-1; D is uncertain. The CDR3 sequence: CASSPITANTEAFF. CDR3 in DNA: TGTGCTAGCAGCCCTATCACAGCGAACACTGAAGCTTTCTTT. Based on the CDR3 plus reference TRBV7-7 and TRBJ1-1, the full variable domain is GAGVSQSPRYKVTKRGQDVTLRCDPISSHATLYWYQQALGQGPEFLTYFNYEAQPDKSGLPSDRFSAERPEGSISTLTIQRTEQRDSAMYRCASSPITANTEAFFGQGTRLTVV.